The 5 T cell receptor beta chains presented below share a single source sample, sequenced in a study of cytomegalovirus exposure and HLA in healthy donors. PCR involved 60 Vbeta and 13 Jbeta primers. Clones were read by immunoSEQ multiplex PCR, and TCRdb kept only the in-frame ones, dropping some. This sample's table reports about 170,000 clones. The source material was PBMCs. The receptors originated from a woman under 30 in good health and CMV-seropositive.

The rearrangement uses TRBV5-1 and TRBJ2-7, with 10 bases fitting TRBD2. The CDR3 covers 15 residues. V shed 6 bases and J 0 bases; nucleotides not matched to a gene: 6. Per the germline V gene, CDR1 is SGHRS and CDR2 is YFSETQ. The CDR3 coding sequence is TGCGCCAGCACCTTAGCGGGGGGTACCTCCTACGAGCAGTACTTC. This encodes CASTLAGGTSYEQYF.

For this clone: The junction and the germline gene differ at one end; a read error may be behind it. The chain carries TRBV6-6 and TRBJ1-5; TRBD1 matches 9 bases. Germline values: CDR1 MNHNY, CDR2 SVGAGI (reference sequence). The CDR3 spans 15 residues. This chain's CDR3 is CASSDSGTGYQPQHF. In DNA form, the CDR3 reads TGTGCCAGCAGTGACTCCGGGACAGGGTATCAGCCCCAGCATTTT.

The chain links TRBV25-1 to TRBJ2-5; tentatively, D is TRBD1 (6 bases). Trimming removed 1 base from V and 3 bases from J, with 9 bases in between. Germline CDR1 and CDR2: MGHDK and SYGVNS. The CDR3 has 14 residues. CDR3 nucleotides: TGTGCCAGCAGTGAATTTAAGGGGGAAGAGACCCAGTACTTC. Protein: CASSEFKGEETQYF.

The chain combines TRBV7-8 with TRBJ2-1; 8 bases are a match to TRBD2. V was pared by 4 bases and J by 11 bases, with 16 bases of the junction left unmatched. Per the germline V gene, CDR1 is SGHVS and CDR2 is FQNEAQ. This CDR3 contains 16 residues. The CDR3 bases are TGTGCCAGCAGCTCTCATGAGGGTAGCGGGAAAACGCAGCAGTTCTTC. Translation: CASSSHEGSGKTQQFF. Full variable domain (rest looked up from reference TRBV7-8 and TRBJ2-1): GAGVSQSPRYKVAKRGQDVALRCDPISGHVSLFWYQQALGQGPEFLTYFQNEAQLDKSGLPSDRFFAERPEGSVSTLKIQRTQQEDSAVYLCASSSHEGSGKTQQFFGPGTRLTVL.

The chain recombines TRBV6-6 with TRBJ1-5; unclear D gene. V gave up 7 bases and J gave up 3 bases, with 10 bases separating them. Germline CDR1 and CDR2: MNHNY and SVGAGI (reference sequence). The CDR3 loop spans 13 amino acids. The CDR3 sequence is CASTLADNQPQHF. CDR3 nucleotide sequence: TGTGCCAGCACCCTTGCAGACAATCAGCCCCAGCATTTT.